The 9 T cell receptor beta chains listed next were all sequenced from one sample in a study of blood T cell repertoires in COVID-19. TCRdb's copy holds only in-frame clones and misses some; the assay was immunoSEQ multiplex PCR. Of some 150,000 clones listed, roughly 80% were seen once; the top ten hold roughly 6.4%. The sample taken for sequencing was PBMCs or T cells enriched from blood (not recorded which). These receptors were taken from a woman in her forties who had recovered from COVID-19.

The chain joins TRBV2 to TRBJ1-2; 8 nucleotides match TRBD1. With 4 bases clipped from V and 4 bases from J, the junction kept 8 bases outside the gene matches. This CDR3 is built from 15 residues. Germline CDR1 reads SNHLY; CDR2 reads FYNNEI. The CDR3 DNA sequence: TGTGCCAGCAGTGCCCCGGACAGGGAAATCTATGGCTACACCTTC. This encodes CASSAPDREIYGYTF.

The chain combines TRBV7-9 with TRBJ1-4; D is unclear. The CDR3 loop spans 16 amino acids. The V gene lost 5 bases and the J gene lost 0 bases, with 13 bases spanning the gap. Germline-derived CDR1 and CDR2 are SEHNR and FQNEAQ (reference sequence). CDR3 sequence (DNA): TGTGCCAGCAGCGAGCTAGTGTGGGCAACTAATGAAAAACTGTTTTTT. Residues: CASSELVWATNEKLFF. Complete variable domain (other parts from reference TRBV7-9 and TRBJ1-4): DTGVSQNPRHKITKRGQNVTFRCDPISEHNRLYWYRQTLGQGPEFLTYFQNEAQLEKSRLLSDRFSAERPKGSFSTLEIQRTEQGDSAMYLCASSELVWATNEKLFFGSGTQLSVL.

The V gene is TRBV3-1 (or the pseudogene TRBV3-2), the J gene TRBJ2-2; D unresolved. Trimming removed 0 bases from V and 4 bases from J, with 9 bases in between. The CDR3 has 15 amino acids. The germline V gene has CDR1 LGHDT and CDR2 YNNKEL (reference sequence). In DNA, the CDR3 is TGTGCCAGCAGCCAAGATCTGCGGCTCACCGGGGAGCTGTTTTTT. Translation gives CASSQDLRLTGELFF.

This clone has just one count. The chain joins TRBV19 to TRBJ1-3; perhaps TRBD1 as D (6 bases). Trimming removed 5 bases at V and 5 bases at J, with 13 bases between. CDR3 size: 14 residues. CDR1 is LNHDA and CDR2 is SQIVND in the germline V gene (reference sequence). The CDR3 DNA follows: TGTGCCAGTAGTGTACAGGGCAGGAGAAACACCATATATTTT. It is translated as CASSVQGRRNTIYF.

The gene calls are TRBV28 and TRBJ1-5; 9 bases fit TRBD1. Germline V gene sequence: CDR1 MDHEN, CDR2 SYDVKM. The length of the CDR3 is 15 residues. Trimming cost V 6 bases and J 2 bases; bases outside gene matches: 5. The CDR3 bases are TGTGCCAGCAGGATGGACAGGGGAGGCAATCAGCCCCAGCATTTT. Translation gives CASRMDRGGNQPQHF.

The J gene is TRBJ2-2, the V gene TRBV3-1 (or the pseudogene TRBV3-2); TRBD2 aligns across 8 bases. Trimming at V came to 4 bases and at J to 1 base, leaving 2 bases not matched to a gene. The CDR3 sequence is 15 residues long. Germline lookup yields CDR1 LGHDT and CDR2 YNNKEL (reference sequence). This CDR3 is CASSPREGNTGELFF. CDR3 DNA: TGTGCCAGCAGCCCCCGGGAGGGGAACACCGGGGAGCTGTTTTTT.

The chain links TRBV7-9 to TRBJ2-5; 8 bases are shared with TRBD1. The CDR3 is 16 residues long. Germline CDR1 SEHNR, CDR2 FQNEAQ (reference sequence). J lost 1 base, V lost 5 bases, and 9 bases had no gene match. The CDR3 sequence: CASSTRQGPLQETQYF. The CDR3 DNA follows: TGTGCCAGCAGCACGAGACAGGGGCCCCTCCAAGAGACCCAGTACTTC.

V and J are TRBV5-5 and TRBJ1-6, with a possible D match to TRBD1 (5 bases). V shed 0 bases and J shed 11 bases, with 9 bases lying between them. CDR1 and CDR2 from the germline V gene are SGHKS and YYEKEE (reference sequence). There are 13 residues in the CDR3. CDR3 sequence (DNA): TGTGCCAGCAGCTTGGAGGGGCCTCCACCCCTCCACTTT. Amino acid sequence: CASSLEGPPPLHF.

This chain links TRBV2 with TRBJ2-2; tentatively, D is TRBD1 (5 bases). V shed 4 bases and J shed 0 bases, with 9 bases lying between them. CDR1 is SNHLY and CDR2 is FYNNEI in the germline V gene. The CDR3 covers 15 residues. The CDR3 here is CASSAAGSNTGELFF. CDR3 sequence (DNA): TGTGCCAGCAGTGCGGCAGGGTCGAACACCGGGGAGCTGTTTTTT. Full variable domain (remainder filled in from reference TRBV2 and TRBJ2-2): EPEVTQTPSHQVTQMGQEVILRCVPISNHLYFYWYRQILGQKVEFLVSFYNNEISEKSEIFDDQFSVERPDGSNFTLKIRSTKLEDSAMYFCASSAAGSNTGELFFGEGSRLTVL.